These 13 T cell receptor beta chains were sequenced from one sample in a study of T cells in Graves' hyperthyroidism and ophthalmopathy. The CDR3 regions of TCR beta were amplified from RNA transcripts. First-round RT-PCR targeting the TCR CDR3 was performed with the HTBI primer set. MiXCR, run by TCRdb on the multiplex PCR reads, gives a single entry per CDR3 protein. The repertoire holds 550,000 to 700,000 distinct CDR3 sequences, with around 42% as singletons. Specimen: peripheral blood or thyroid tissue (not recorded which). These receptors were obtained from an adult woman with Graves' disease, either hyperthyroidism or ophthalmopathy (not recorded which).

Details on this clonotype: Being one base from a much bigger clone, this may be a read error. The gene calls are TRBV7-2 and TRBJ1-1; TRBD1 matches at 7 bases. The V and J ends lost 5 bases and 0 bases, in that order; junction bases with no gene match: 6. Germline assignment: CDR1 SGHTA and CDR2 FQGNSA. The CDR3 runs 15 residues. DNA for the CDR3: TGTGCCAGCAGCCAAGGGGGCCCGATGAACACTGAAGCTTTCTTT. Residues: CASSQGGPMNTEAFF.

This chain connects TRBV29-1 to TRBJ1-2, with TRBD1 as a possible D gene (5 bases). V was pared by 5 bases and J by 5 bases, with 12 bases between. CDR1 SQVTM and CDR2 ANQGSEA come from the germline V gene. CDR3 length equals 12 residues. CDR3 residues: CSVSHGGYGYTF. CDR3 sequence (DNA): TGCAGCGTTTCGCACGGGGGTTATGGCTACACCTTC.

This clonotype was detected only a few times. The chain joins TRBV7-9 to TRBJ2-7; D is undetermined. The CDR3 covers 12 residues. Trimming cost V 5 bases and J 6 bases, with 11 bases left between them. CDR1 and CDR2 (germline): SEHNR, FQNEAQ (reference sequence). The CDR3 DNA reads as TGTGCCAGCAGCCCGATGCATCGCGAGCAGTACTTC. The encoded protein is CASSPMHREQYF.

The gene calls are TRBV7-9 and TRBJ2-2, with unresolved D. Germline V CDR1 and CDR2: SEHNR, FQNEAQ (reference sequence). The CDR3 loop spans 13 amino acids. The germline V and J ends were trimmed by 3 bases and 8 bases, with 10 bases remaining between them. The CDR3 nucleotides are TGTGCCAGCAGCTTCCAGTCCACGGGGGAGCTGTTTTTT. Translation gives CASSFQSTGELFF. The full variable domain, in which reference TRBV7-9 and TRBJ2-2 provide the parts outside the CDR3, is DTGVSQNPRHKITKRGQNVTFRCDPISEHNRLYWYRQTLGQGPEFLTYFQNEAQLEKSRLLSDRFSAERPKGSFSTLEIQRTEQGDSAMYLCASSFQSTGELFFGEGSRLTVL.

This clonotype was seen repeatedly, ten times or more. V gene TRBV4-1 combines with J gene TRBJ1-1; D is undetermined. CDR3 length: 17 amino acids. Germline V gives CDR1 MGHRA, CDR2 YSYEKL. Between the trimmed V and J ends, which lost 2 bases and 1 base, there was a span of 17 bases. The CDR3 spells CASSQRPRTEPNTEAFF. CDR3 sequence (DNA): TGCGCCAGCAGCCAACGCCCCCGGACGGAACCGAACACTGAAGCTTTCTTT.

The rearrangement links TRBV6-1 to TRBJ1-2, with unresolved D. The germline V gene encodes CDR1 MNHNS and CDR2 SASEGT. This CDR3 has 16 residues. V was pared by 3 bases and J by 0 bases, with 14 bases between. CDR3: CASSETPEQPNYGYTF. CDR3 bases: TGTGCCAGCAGTGAGACCCCGGAACAGCCTAACTATGGCTACACCTTC.

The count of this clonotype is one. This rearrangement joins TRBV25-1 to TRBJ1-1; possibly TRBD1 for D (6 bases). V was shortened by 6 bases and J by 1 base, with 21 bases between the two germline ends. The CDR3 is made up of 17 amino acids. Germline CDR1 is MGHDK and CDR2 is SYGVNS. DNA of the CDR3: TGTGCCAGCAGCCCCCCTTGGGGCAGGGGTAGGAACACTGAAGCTTTCTTT. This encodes CASSPPWGRGRNTEAFF.

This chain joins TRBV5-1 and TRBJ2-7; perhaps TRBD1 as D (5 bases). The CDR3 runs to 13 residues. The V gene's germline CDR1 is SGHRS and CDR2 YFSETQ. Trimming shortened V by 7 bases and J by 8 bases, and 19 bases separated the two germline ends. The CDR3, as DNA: TGCGCCAGCTCGGAAGCTGGGGCAGGGAAGCAGTACTTC. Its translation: CASSEAGAGKQYF.

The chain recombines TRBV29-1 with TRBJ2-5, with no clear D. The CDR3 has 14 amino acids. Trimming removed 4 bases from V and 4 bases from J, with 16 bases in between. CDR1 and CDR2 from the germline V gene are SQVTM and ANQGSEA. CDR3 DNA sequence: TGCAGCGTTGTGGCTAGGAATTCGCCAGAGACCCAGTACTTC. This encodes CSVVARNSPETQYF.

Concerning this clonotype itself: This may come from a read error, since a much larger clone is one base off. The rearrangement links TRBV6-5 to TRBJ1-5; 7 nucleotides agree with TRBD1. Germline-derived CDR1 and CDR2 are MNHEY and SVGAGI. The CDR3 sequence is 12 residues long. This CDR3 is CAISYRGKPQHF. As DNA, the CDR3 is TGTGCCATCAGTTACAGGGGAAAGCCCCAGCATTTT.

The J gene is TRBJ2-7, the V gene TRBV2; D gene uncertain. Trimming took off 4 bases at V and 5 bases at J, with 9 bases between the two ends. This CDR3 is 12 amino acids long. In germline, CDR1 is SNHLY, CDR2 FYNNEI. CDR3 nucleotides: TGTGCCAGCAGTGGGAGTGCTCACGAGCAGTACTTC. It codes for CASSGSAHEQYF.

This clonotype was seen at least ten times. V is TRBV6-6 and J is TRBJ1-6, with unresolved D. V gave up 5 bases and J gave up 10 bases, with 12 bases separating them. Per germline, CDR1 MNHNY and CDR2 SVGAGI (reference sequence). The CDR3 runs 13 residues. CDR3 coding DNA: TGTGCCAGCAGTCCAAGGGCCGGGTCACCCCTCCACTTT. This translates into CASSPRAGSPLHF.

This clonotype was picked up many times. CDR3 DNA sequence: TGTGCCAGTAGTATCAAGTGGTACACTGAAGCTTTCTTT. This codes for CASSIKWYTEAFF. The chain recombines TRBV19 with TRBJ1-1, with D unresolved. Germline V gene sequence: CDR1 LNHDA, CDR2 SQIVND (reference sequence). Trimming cost V 3 bases and J 3 bases, with 8 bases left between them. The CDR3 length is 13 residues. The full variable domain, rest sourced from reference TRBV19 and TRBJ1-1, is DGGITQSPKYLFRKEGQNVTLSCEQNLNHDAMYWYRQDPGQGLRLIYYSQIVNDFQKGDIAEGYSVSREKKESFPLTVTSAQKNPTAFYLCASSIKWYTEAFFGQGTRLTVV.